This entry features one T cell receptor (beta chain) sequence. Antigen unknown. The data originate from a study of blood T cells in healthy people across ages. Study results and limitations: It was found that TCR beta diversity correlated strongly with the percentage of naive T cells. Diversity was higher, and naive CD4+ cells more numerous, in long-lived donors than in aged donors.

Together with a sample-barcoded 5' primer, a J-beta primer mix was included in a second PCR lasting 7 to 11 cycles. TCRdb re-called the 5' RACE reads with MiXCR, one entry per CDR3 protein. The table lists roughly 1,500,000 distinct CDR3 sequences, 30% to 40% of them singletons. This CDR3 region has 15 residues. CDR1 is LNHNV, CDR2 YYDKDF, per germline (reference sequence). The J segment lost 7 bases and the V segment lost 6 bases, leaving 11 bases of the junction unmatched. The source is a woman in her twenties or thirties in good health. V is TRBV15 and J is TRBJ2-1; 8 bases align to TRBD2. The sequencing sample was made of blood. CDR3 in DNA: TGTGCCACCAGTCCTACGGGGGGGCCCAGGAATGAGCAGTTCTTC. Protein: CATSPTGGPRNEQFF.